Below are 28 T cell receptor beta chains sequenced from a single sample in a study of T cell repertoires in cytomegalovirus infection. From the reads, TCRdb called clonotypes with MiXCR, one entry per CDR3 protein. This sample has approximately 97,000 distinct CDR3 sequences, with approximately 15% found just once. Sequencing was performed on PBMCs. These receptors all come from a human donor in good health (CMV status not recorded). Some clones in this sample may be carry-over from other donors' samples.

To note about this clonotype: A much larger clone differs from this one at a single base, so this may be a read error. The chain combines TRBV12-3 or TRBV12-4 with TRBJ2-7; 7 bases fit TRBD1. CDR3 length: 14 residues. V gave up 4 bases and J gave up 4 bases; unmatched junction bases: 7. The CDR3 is CASSCTGEGYEQYF. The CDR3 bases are TGTGCCAGCAGTTGCACAGGGGAAGGATACGAGCAGTACTTC.

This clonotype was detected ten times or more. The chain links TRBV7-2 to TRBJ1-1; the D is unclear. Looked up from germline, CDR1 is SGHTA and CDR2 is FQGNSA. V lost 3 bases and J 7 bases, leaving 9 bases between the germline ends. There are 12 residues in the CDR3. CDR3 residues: CASSLVGYEAFF. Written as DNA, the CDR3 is TGTGCCAGCAGCTTGGTTGGGTATGAAGCTTTCTTT. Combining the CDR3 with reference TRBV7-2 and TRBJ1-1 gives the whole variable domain GAGVSQSPSNKVTEKGKDVELRCDPISGHTALYWYRQSLGQGLEFLIYFQGNSAPDKSGLPSDRFSAERTGGSVSTLTIQRTQQEDSAVYLCASSLVGYEAFFGQGTRLTVV.

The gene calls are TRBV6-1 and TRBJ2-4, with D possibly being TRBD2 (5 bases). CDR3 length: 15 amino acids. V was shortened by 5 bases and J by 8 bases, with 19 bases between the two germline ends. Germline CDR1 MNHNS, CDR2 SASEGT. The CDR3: CASSQDKQRADIQYF. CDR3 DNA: TGTGCCAGCAGTCAAGATAAACAGAGGGCGGACATTCAGTACTTC.

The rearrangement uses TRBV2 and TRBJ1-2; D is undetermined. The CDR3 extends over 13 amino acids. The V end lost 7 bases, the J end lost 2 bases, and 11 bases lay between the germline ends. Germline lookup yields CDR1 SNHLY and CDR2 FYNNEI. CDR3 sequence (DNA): TGTGCCAGCAATGAGGTCGCAAACTATGGCTACACCTTC. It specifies CASNEVANYGYTF. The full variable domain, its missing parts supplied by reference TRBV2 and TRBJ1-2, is EPEVTQTPSHQVTQMGQEVILRCVPISNHLYFYWYRQILGQKVEFLVSFYNNEISEKSEIFDDQFSVERPDGSNFTLKIRSTKLEDSAMYFCASNEVANYGYTFGSGTRLTVV.

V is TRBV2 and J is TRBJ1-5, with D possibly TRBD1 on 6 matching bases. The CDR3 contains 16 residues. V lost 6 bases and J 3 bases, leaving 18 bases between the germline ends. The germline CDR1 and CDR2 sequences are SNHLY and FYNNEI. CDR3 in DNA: TGTGCCAGCAGCCCCGAAGGGGGACGAGACAATCAGCCCCAGCATTTT. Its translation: CASSPEGGRDNQPQHF.

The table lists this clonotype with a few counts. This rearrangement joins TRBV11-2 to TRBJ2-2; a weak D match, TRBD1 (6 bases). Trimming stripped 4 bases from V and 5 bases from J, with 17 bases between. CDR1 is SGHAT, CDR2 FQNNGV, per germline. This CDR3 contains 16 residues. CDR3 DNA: TGTGCCAGCAGCTCACAGGGTTACGTCGAAACCGGGGAGCTGTTTTTT. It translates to CASSSQGYVETGELFF.

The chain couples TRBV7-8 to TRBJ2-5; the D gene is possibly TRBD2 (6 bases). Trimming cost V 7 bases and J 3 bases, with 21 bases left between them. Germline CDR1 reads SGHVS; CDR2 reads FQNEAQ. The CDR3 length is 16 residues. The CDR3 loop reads CASNPRGAGEKETQYF. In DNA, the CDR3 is TGTGCCAGCAACCCGCGGGGAGCGGGCGAAAAAGAGACCCAGTACTTC.

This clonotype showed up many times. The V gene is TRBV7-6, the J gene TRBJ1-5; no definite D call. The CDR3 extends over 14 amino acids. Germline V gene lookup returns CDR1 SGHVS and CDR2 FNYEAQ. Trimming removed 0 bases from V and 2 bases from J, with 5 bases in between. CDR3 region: CASSLADRNQPQHF. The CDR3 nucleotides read TGTGCCAGCAGCTTAGCCGACCGCAATCAGCCCCAGCATTTT.

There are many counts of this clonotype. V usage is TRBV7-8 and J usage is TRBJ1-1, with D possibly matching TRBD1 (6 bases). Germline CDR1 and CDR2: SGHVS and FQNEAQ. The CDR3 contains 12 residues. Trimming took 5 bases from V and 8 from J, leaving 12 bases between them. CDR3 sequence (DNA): TGTGCCAGCAGCGAACAGGGATGGGAAGCTTTCTTT. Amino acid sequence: CASSEQGWEAFF.

The CDR3 sequence: CSTGRGDTQYF. In DNA, the CDR3 is TGCAGTACGGGGAGAGGGGATACGCAGTATTTT. V usage is TRBV20-1 and J usage is TRBJ2-3; D might be TRBD2 (5 bases). The germline CDR1 and CDR2 sequences are DFQATT and SNEGSKA (reference sequence). The V end was cut by 8 bases, the J end by 6 bases, with 12 bases between. There are 11 residues in the CDR3.

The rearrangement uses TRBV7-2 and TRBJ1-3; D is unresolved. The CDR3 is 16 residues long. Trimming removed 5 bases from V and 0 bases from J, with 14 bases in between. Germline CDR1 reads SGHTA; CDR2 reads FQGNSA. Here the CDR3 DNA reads TGTGCCAGCAGCCCCCCTACACGTTCCTCTGGAAACACCATATATTTT. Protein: CASSPPTRSSGNTIYF.

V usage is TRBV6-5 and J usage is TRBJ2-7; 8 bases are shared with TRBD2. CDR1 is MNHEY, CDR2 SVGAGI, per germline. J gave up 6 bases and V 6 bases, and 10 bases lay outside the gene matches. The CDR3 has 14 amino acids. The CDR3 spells CASRPGLEPSEQYF. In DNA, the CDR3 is TGTGCCAGCAGGCCGGGACTAGAGCCATCCGAGCAGTACTTC.

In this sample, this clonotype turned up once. CDR3 DNA: TGTGCCGGCGACTTGCTCGGGGGCGACAGATCTAGCACAGATACGCAGTATTTT. Protein product: CAGDLLGGDRSSTDTQYF. The V gene is TRBV7-9, the J gene TRBJ2-3, with D perhaps matching TRBD1 or TRBD2 (6 bases each). The V gene's germline CDR1 is SEHNR and CDR2 FQNEAQ (reference sequence). The CDR3 has 18 residues. Trimming removed 11 bases at V and 0 bases at J, with 27 bases between.

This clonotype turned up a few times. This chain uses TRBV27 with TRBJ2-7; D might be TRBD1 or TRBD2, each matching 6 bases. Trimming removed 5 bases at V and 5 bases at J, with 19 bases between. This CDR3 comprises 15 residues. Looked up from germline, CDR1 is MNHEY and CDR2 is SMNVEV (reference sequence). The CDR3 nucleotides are TGTGCCAGCAGTCTCAGAATCGGGGGCCTACACGAGCAGTACTTC. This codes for CASSLRIGGLHEQYF.

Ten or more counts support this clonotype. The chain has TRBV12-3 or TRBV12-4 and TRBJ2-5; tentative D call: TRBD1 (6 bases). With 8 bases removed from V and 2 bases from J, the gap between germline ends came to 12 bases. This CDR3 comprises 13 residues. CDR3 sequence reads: CASGQGIQETQYF. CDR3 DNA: TGTGCCAGCGGGCAGGGGATTCAAGAGACCCAGTACTTC.

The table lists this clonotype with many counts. CDR3 in amino acids: CASSLDGGEQPQHF. In DNA form, the CDR3 reads TGTGCCAGCAGCTTAGATGGGGGAGAGCAGCCCCAGCATTTT. The chain couples TRBV7-2 to TRBJ1-5; a possible D gene is TRBD1 (5 bases). CDR3 size: 14 residues. Germline V gene lookup returns CDR1 SGHTA and CDR2 FQGNSA. The V end was cut by 1 base, the J end by 7 bases, with 11 bases between.

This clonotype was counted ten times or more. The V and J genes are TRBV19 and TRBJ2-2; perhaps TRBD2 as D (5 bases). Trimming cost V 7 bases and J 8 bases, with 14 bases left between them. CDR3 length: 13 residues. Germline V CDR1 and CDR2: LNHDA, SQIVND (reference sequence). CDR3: CASTNPPGGELFF. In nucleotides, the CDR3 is TGTGCCAGTACAAACCCACCGGGAGGGGAGCTGTTTTTT.

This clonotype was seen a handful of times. The CDR3 is CASSATTGIGFYGYTF. Here the CDR3 DNA reads TGCGCCAGCAGCGCGACGACAGGGATCGGCTTCTATGGCTACACCTTC. This sequence joins TRBV5-1 and TRBJ1-2, with TRBD1 matching over 7 bases. The germline V gene encodes CDR1 SGHRS and CDR2 YFSETQ. The CDR3 is 16 amino acids. With 4 bases clipped from V and 4 bases from J, the junction kept 13 bases outside the gene matches.

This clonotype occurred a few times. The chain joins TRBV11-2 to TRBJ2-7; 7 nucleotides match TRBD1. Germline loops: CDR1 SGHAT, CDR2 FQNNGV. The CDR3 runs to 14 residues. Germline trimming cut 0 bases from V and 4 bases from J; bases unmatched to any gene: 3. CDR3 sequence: CASSLDRGYYEQYF. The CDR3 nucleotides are TGTGCCAGCAGCTTAGACAGGGGGTATTACGAGCAGTACTTC.

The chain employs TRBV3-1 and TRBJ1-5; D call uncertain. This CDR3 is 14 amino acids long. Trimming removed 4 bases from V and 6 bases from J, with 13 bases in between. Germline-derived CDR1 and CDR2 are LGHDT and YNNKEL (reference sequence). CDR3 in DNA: TGTGCCAGCAGCCGTCGGAGGTCCGGTCAGCCCCAGCATTTT. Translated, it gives CASSRRRSGQPQHF.

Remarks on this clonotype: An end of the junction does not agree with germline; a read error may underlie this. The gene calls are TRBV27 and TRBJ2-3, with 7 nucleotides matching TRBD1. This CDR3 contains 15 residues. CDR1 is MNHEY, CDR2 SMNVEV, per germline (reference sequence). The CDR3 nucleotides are TGTGCCAGCAGTTTATCTTACAGGGGCACAGATACGCCGTATTTT. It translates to CASSLSYRGTDTPYF.

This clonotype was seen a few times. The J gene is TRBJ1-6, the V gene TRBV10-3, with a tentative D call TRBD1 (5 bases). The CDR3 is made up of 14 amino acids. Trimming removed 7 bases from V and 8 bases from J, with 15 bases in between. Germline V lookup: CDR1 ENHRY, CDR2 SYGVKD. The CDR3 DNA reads TGTGCCATCAAGGGGCGGGGAGCGGATTCACCCCTCCACTTT. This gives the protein CAIKGRGADSPLHF.

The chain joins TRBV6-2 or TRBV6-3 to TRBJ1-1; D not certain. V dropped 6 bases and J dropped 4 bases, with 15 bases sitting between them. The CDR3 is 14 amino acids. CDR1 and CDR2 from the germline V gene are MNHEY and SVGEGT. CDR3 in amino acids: CASSIGKSGTEAFF. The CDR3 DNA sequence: TGTGCCAGCAGCATAGGGAAGTCCGGCACTGAAGCTTTCTTT.

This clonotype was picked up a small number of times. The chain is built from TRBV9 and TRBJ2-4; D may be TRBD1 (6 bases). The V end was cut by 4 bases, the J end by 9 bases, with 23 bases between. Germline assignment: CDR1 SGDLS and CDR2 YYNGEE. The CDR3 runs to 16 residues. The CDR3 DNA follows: TGTGCCAGCAGCCCCCGCTCACAGGGCCTGTCGGGCATTCAGTACTTC. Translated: CASSPRSQGLSGIQYF.

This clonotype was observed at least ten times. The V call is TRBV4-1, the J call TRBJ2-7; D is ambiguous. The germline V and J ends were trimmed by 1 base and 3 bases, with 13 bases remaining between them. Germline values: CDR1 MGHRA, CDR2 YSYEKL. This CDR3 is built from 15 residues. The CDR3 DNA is TGCGCCAGCAGCCAAGTGGGCCCGGTGGTCTACGAGCAGTACTTC. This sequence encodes CASSQVGPVVYEQYF.

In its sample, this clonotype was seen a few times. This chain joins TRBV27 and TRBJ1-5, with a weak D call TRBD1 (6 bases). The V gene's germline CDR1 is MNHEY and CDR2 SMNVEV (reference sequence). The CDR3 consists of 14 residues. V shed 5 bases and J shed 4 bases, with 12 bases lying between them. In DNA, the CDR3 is TGTGCCAGCAGTGAGAGACAGGAAAATCAGCCCCAGCATTTT. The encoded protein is CASSERQENQPQHF.

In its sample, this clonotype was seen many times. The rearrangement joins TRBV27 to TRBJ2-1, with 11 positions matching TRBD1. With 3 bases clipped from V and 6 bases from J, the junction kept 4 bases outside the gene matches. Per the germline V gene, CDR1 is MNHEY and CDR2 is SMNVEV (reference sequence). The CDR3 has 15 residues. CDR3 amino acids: CASSFGTGGGNEQFF. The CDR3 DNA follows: TGTGCCAGCAGTTTCGGGACAGGGGGTGGCAATGAGCAGTTCTTC.

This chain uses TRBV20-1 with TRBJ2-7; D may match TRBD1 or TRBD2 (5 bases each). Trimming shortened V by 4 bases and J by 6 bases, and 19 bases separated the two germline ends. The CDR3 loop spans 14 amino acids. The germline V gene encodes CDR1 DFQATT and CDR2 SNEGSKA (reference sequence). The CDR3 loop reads CSATEPGTAGEQYF. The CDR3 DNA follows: TGCAGTGCTACAGAGCCCGGGACGGCAGGCGAGCAGTACTTC.